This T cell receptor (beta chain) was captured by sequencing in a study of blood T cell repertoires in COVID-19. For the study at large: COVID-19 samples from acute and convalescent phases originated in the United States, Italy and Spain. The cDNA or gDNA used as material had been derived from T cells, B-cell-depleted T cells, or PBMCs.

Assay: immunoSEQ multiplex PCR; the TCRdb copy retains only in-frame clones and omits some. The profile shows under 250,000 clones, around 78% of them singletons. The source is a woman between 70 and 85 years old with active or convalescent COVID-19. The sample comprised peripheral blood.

CDR3: CASSLSGAGKGETQYF. CDR3 in DNA: TGCGCCAGCAGCTTATCGGGAGCGGGGAAGGGGGAGACCCAGTACTTC. The chain couples TRBV5-1 to TRBJ2-5, with 7 bases lining up with TRBD2. After removal of 2 bases from V and 5 bases from J, the junction contained 12 bases not matched to a gene. Germline V gene sequence: CDR1 SGHRS, CDR2 YFSETQ. The CDR3 runs to 16 residues.